The rows below give T cell receptor beta chains drawn from one sample of a study of T cell changes during pregnancy in multiple sclerosis. The assay was immunoSEQ multiplex PCR, and TCRdb's table has in-frame clones only and misses some. Among approximately 53,000 clones listed, approximately 92% were seen once. Sequencing used CD4+ T cells from peripheral blood mononuclear cells, obtained in the third trimester of pregnancy. The receptors stem from a female donor with multiple sclerosis, enrolled in a pregnancy study. Each CDR3 is given with its conserved first and last residue. The order of the fields is J gene, clone size, CDR3 length, D gene, V gene, CDR3 protein, CDR3 DNA. The D gene is left open where the match is weak. Some rows mark clone size as missing; the rest say once, few, many or name a class of expanded clone.

j_call: TRBJ1-2
clone_size: .
cdr3_length: 15
d_call: .
v_call: TRBV29-1
cdr3_aa: CSVAAGTRIFYGYTF
cdr3_nt: TGCAGCGTTGCCGCAGGGACAAGGATTTTCTATGGCTACACCTTC

j_call: TRBJ1-1
clone_size: once
cdr3_length: 13
d_call: .
v_call: TRBV4-3
cdr3_aa: CASSQVEGTEAFF
cdr3_nt: TGCGCCAGCAGCCAAGTCGAGGGAACTGAAGCTTTCTTT

j_call: TRBJ1-6
clone_size: .
cdr3_length: 16
d_call: .
v_call: TRBV13
cdr3_aa: CASSLGRGVQSSPLHF
cdr3_nt: TGTGCCAGCAGCTTAGGTCGGGGGGTACAATCTTCACCCCTCCACTTT

j_call: TRBJ2-1
clone_size: .
cdr3_length: 15
d_call: TRBD1
v_call: TRBV7-3
cdr3_aa: CASSLGQGPYNEQFF
cdr3_nt: TGTGCCAGCAGCTTAGGACAGGGGCCCTACAATGAGCAGTTCTTC

j_call: TRBJ2-6
clone_size: once
cdr3_length: 15
d_call: .
v_call: TRBV19
cdr3_aa: CASSIGGSGANVLTF
cdr3_nt: TGTGCCAGTAGTATAGGCGGGTCTGGGGCCAACGTCCTGACTTTC

j_call: TRBJ1-6
clone_size: .
cdr3_length: 16
d_call: .
v_call: TRBV12-5
cdr3_aa: CASGLTLSGSASPLHF
cdr3_nt: TGTGCTAGTGGTTTGACCCTTTCAGGTTCAGCCTCACCCCTCCACTTT

j_call: TRBJ2-7
clone_size: .
cdr3_length: 16
d_call: TRBD1
v_call: TRBV6-5
cdr3_aa: CASSYSRQGARYEQYF
cdr3_nt: TGTGCCAGCAGTTACTCGAGGCAGGGGGCGCGGTACGAGCAGTACTTC

j_call: TRBJ2-3
clone_size: .
cdr3_length: 14
d_call: .
v_call: TRBV18
cdr3_aa: CASSPAGNTDTQYF
cdr3_nt: TGTGCCAGCTCACCGGCGGGAAACACAGATACGCAGTATTTT

j_call: TRBJ1-1
clone_size: .
cdr3_length: 16
d_call: .
v_call: TRBV18
cdr3_aa: CASSPLNREGSTEAFF
cdr3_nt: TGTGCCAGCTCACCACTGAATCGCGAGGGCAGCACTGAAGCTTTCTTT

j_call: TRBJ2-7
clone_size: .
cdr3_length: 16
d_call: .
v_call: TRBV1
cdr3_aa: CTSSRTGTSSPYEQYF
cdr3_nt: TGCACCAGCAGCCGTACCGGGACTTCAAGCCCCTACGAGCAGTACTTC

j_call: TRBJ1-1
clone_size: .
cdr3_length: 13
d_call: TRBD1
v_call: TRBV10-3
cdr3_aa: CAIKGTENTEAFF
cdr3_nt: TGTGCCATCAAAGGGACAGAGAACACTGAAGCTTTCTTT

j_call: TRBJ2-7
clone_size: .
cdr3_length: 19
d_call: .
v_call: TRBV5-1
cdr3_aa: CASSRNRQYQPRSSYEQYF
cdr3_nt: TGCGCCAGCAGCCGAAACCGACAGTACCAACCCCGAAGCTCCTACGAGCAGTACTTC

j_call: TRBJ2-1
clone_size: .
cdr3_length: 16
d_call: .
v_call: TRBV9
cdr3_aa: CASSIEGGGKVSEQFF
cdr3_nt: TGTGCCAGCAGTATAGAAGGGGGGGGGAAGGTGAGTGAGCAGTTCTTC

j_call: TRBJ1-5
clone_size: .
cdr3_length: 15
d_call: .
v_call: TRBV7-2
cdr3_aa: CASSLGGLSNQPQHF
cdr3_nt: TGTGCCAGCAGCTTGGGAGGGTTGAGCAATCAGCCCCAGCATTTT

j_call: TRBJ1-5
clone_size: .
cdr3_length: 14
d_call: .
v_call: TRBV5-1
cdr3_aa: CASSPQGGSQPQHF
cdr3_nt: TGCGCCAGCAGCCCACAGGGCGGGAGCCAGCCCCAGCATTTT

j_call: TRBJ2-1
clone_size: .
cdr3_length: 14
d_call: TRBD2
v_call: TRBV7-2
cdr3_aa: CASSSYTSDREQFF
cdr3_nt: TGTGCCAGCAGCTCATACACTAGCGATCGGGAGCAGTTCTTC

j_call: TRBJ2-3
clone_size: .
cdr3_length: 14
d_call: TRBD2
v_call: TRBV5-1
cdr3_aa: CATREVPSTDTQYF
cdr3_nt: TGCGCCACCCGGGAGGTTCCTAGCACAGATACGCAGTATTTT

j_call: TRBJ1-1
clone_size: .
cdr3_length: 14
d_call: .
v_call: TRBV10-3
cdr3_aa: CTTDRIGEGTEAFF
cdr3_nt: TGTACGACGGATCGAATCGGGGAGGGGACTGAAGCTTTCTTT

j_call: TRBJ2-7
clone_size: .
cdr3_length: 15
d_call: .
v_call: TRBV6-5
cdr3_aa: CASSYSPPGTYEQYF
cdr3_nt: TGTGCCAGCAGTTACTCTCCACCTGGCACCTACGAGCAGTACTTC

j_call: TRBJ1-4
clone_size: .
cdr3_length: 12
d_call: .
v_call: TRBV7-9
cdr3_aa: CASSRVGEKLFF
cdr3_nt: TGTGCCAGCAGCCGGGTAGGCGAAAAACTGTTTTTT

j_call: TRBJ2-7
clone_size: .
cdr3_length: 13
d_call: .
v_call: TRBV5-1
cdr3_aa: CASSFTSRGEQYF
cdr3_nt: TGCGCCAGCAGCTTCACCAGTCGGGGCGAGCAGTACTTC

j_call: TRBJ2-3
clone_size: .
cdr3_length: 16
d_call: .
v_call: TRBV2
cdr3_aa: CASSEDSGGSTDTQYF
cdr3_nt: TGTGCCAGCAGTGAAGATTCAGGTGGAAGCACAGATACGCAGTATTTT

j_call: TRBJ1-2
clone_size: once
cdr3_length: 16
d_call: TRBD1
v_call: TRBV4-3
cdr3_aa: CASSQEGGQGNYGYTF
cdr3_nt: TGCGCCAGCAGCCAAGAGGGCGGACAGGGAAACTATGGCTACACCTTC

j_call: TRBJ2-7
clone_size: .
cdr3_length: 14
d_call: TRBD1
v_call: TRBV10-1
cdr3_aa: CASSPGQVVHEQYF
cdr3_nt: TGCGCCAGCAGTCCGGGACAGGTCGTCCACGAGCAGTACTTC

j_call: TRBJ1-2
clone_size: .
cdr3_length: 15
d_call: .
v_call: TRBV7-7
cdr3_aa: CASSYPGLLGYGYTF
cdr3_nt: TGTGCCAGCAGCTATCCGGGACTGCTGGGTTATGGCTACACCTTC

j_call: TRBJ2-7
clone_size: .
cdr3_length: 15
d_call: .
v_call: TRBV25-1
cdr3_aa: CASSVPGTETYEQYF
cdr3_nt: TGTGCCAGCAGTGTACCCGGGACTGAGACCTACGAGCAGTACTTC

j_call: TRBJ2-1
clone_size: once
cdr3_length: 18
d_call: .
v_call: TRBV12-1
cdr3_aa: CASSFCPGGDSKYNEQFF
cdr3_nt: TGTGCCAGCAGCTTTTGTCCGGGGGGGGACTCTAAATACAATGAGCAGTTCTTC

j_call: TRBJ1-5
clone_size: .
cdr3_length: 15
d_call: .
v_call: TRBV7-2
cdr3_aa: CASSPRAERVQPQHF
cdr3_nt: TGTGCCAGCAGCCCTCGGGCTGAGAGGGTTCAGCCCCAGCATTTT

j_call: TRBJ2-5
clone_size: .
cdr3_length: 15
d_call: TRBD2
v_call: TRBV7-6
cdr3_aa: CASSLDPSGGGTQYF
cdr3_nt: TGTGCCAGCAGCTTAGATCCTAGCGGGGGCGGGACCCAGTACTTC

j_call: TRBJ1-1
clone_size: .
cdr3_length: 16
d_call: .
v_call: TRBV29-1
cdr3_aa: CSVQPSFRGSDTEAFF
cdr3_nt: TGCAGCGTCCAACCGAGCTTTCGGGGGTCGGACACTGAAGCTTTCTTT

j_call: TRBJ1-2
clone_size: .
cdr3_length: 14
d_call: TRBD1
v_call: TRBV30
cdr3_aa: CAWSVRQGFGGYTF
cdr3_nt: TGTGCCTGGAGTGTACGACAGGGGTTCGGAGGCTACACCTTC

j_call: TRBJ1-2
clone_size: .
cdr3_length: 15
d_call: TRBD1
v_call: TRBV6-5
cdr3_aa: CASSQRTGWGYGYTF
cdr3_nt: TGTGCCAGCAGTCAGAGGACAGGGTGGGGGTATGGCTACACCTTC

j_call: TRBJ2-7
clone_size: .
cdr3_length: 13
d_call: .
v_call: TRBV5-4
cdr3_aa: CASSPWTGAEQYF
cdr3_nt: TGTGCCAGCAGCCCCTGGACGGGAGCGGAGCAGTACTTC

j_call: TRBJ2-7
clone_size: .
cdr3_length: 16
d_call: TRBD1
v_call: TRBV18
cdr3_aa: CASSRTGLNGGDEQYF
cdr3_nt: TGTGCCAGCTCACGGACAGGATTAAACGGCGGCGACGAGCAGTACTTC

j_call: TRBJ2-5
clone_size: .
cdr3_length: 13
d_call: TRBD1
v_call: TRBV14
cdr3_aa: CASSRTGAETQYF
cdr3_nt: TGTGCCAGCAGCCGGACAGGGGCAGAGACCCAGTACTTC

j_call: TRBJ1-1
clone_size: few
cdr3_length: 13
d_call: .
v_call: TRBV7-9
cdr3_aa: CASSLSPDTEAFF
cdr3_nt: TGTGCCAGCAGCTTATCCCCGGACACTGAAGCTTTCTTT

j_call: TRBJ2-5
clone_size: .
cdr3_length: 15
d_call: TRBD1
v_call: TRBV10-3
cdr3_aa: CAISEPGTGGETQYF
cdr3_nt: TGTGCCATCAGTGAGCCTGGGACAGGGGGAGAGACCCAGTACTTC

j_call: TRBJ1-1
clone_size: .
cdr3_length: 16
d_call: .
v_call: TRBV19
cdr3_aa: CASSRPPGGMNTEAFF
cdr3_nt: TGTGCCAGTAGCAGACCCCCGGGGGGGATGAACACTGAAGCTTTCTTT

j_call: TRBJ1-5
clone_size: .
cdr3_length: 12
d_call: .
v_call: TRBV19
cdr3_aa: CASRAQNQPQHF
cdr3_nt: TGTGCCAGTAGGGCCCAGAATCAGCCCCAGCATTTT

j_call: TRBJ1-2
clone_size: .
cdr3_length: 14
d_call: .
v_call: TRBV19
cdr3_aa: CASSFRTQNYGYTF
cdr3_nt: TGTGCCAGTAGTTTCCGGACACAAAACTATGGCTACACCTTC

j_call: TRBJ2-7
clone_size: once
cdr3_length: 15
d_call: TRBD2
v_call: TRBV4-2
cdr3_aa: CASSHPGLANDEQYF
cdr3_nt: TGTGCCAGCAGCCATCCGGGACTAGCGAACGACGAGCAGTACTTC

j_call: TRBJ1-2
clone_size: .
cdr3_length: 13
d_call: .
v_call: TRBV11-2
cdr3_aa: CASSLFGTSGYTF
cdr3_nt: TGTGCCAGCAGCTTATTCGGGACTAGTGGCTACACCTTC

j_call: TRBJ1-5
clone_size: .
cdr3_length: 13
d_call: .
v_call: TRBV18
cdr3_aa: CASSVQGNQPQHF
cdr3_nt: TGTGCCAGCTCAGTGCAGGGCAATCAGCCCCAGCATTTT

j_call: TRBJ2-7
clone_size: .
cdr3_length: 14
d_call: TRBD1
v_call: TRBV10-3
cdr3_aa: CAIRVTGGDHEQYF
cdr3_nt: TGTGCCATCAGGGTGACAGGGGGCGACCACGAGCAGTACTTC

j_call: TRBJ2-7
clone_size: .
cdr3_length: 13
d_call: .
v_call: TRBV5-6
cdr3_aa: CASRGQFGSEQYF
cdr3_nt: TGTGCCAGCAGGGGACAGTTCGGGAGCGAGCAGTACTTC

j_call: TRBJ2-1
clone_size: .
cdr3_length: 16
d_call: .
v_call: TRBV4-2
cdr3_aa: CASSQDTAGEGNEQFF
cdr3_nt: TGTGCCAGCAGCCAAGATACGGCAGGGGAAGGGAATGAGCAGTTCTTC

j_call: TRBJ1-6
clone_size: once
cdr3_length: 12
d_call: TRBD1
v_call: TRBV30
cdr3_aa: CAWDRVNSPLHF
cdr3_nt: TGTGCCTGGGACAGGGTGAATTCACCCCTCCACTTT

j_call: TRBJ2-7
clone_size: .
cdr3_length: 14
d_call: .
v_call: TRBV6-5
cdr3_aa: CAGETGRGPYEQYF
cdr3_nt: TGTGCCGGGGAGACAGGAAGAGGACCTTACGAGCAGTACTTC

j_call: TRBJ2-2
clone_size: .
cdr3_length: 16
d_call: TRBD1
v_call: TRBV10-3
cdr3_aa: CAISPKQGVGAGELFF
cdr3_nt: TGTGCCATCAGCCCAAAACAGGGGGTGGGCGCCGGGGAGCTGTTTTTT